This T cell receptor beta chain was profiled in a study of technical replicates of blood from a handful of donors. Using immunoSEQ multiplex PCR, the repertoire was profiled, and TCRdb retains in-frame clones only, with some absent. Of about 88,000 clones in the sample, 85% to 95% were seen once. The length of the CDR3 is 14 residues. The trim removed 7 bases at V and 5 bases at J, leaving 9 bases unmatched. The germline gives CDR1 SGHAT, CDR2 FQNNGV. This sequence was found in a human donor in good health. Sample: T cells isolated from PBMCs. The V gene is TRBV11-2, the J gene TRBJ2-7, with 9 bases aligning to TRBD1. CDR3 in amino acids: CASKVHRGLDEQYF. The CDR3 DNA is TGTGCCAGCAAAGTTCACAGGGGGCTCGACGAGCAGTACTTC. Combining the CDR3 with reference TRBV11-2 and TRBJ2-7 gives the whole variable domain EAGVAQSPRYKIIEKRQSVAFWCNPISGHATLYWYQQILGQGPKLLIQFQNNGVVDDSQLPKDRFSAERLKGVDSTLKIQPAKLEDSAVYLCASKVHRGLDEQYFGPGTRLTVT.